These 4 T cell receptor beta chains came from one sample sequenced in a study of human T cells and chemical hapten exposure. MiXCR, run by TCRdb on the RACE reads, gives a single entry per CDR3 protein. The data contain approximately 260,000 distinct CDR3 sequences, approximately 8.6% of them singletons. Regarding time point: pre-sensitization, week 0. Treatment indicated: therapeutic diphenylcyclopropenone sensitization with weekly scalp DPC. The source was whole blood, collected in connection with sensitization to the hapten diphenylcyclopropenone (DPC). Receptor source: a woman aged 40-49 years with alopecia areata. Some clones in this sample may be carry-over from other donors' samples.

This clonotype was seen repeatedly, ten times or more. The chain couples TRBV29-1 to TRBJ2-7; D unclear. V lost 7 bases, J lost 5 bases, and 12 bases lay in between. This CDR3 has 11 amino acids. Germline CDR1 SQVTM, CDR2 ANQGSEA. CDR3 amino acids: CSASITHEQYF. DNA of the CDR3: TGCAGCGCCAGTATCACCCACGAGCAGTACTTC.

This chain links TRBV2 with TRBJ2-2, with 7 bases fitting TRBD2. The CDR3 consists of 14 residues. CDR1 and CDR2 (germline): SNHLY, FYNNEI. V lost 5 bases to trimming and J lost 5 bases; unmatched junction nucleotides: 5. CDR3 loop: CASSRSGTTGELFF. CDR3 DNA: TGTGCCAGCAGTAGAAGCGGGACTACCGGGGAGCTGTTTTTT.

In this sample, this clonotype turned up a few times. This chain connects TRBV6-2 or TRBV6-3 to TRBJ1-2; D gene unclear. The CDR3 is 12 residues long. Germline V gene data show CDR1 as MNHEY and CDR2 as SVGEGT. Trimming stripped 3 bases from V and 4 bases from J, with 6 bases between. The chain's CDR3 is CASSYSSYGYTF. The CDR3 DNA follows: TGTGCCAGCAGTTATTCCAGCTATGGCTACACCTTC.

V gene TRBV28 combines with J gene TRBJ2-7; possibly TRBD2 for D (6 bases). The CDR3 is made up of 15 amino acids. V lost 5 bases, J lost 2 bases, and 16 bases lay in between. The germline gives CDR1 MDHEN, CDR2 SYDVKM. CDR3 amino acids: CASSARGRPPYEQYF. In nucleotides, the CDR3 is TGTGCCAGCAGTGCGCGGGGCAGGCCCCCCTACGAGCAGTACTTC.